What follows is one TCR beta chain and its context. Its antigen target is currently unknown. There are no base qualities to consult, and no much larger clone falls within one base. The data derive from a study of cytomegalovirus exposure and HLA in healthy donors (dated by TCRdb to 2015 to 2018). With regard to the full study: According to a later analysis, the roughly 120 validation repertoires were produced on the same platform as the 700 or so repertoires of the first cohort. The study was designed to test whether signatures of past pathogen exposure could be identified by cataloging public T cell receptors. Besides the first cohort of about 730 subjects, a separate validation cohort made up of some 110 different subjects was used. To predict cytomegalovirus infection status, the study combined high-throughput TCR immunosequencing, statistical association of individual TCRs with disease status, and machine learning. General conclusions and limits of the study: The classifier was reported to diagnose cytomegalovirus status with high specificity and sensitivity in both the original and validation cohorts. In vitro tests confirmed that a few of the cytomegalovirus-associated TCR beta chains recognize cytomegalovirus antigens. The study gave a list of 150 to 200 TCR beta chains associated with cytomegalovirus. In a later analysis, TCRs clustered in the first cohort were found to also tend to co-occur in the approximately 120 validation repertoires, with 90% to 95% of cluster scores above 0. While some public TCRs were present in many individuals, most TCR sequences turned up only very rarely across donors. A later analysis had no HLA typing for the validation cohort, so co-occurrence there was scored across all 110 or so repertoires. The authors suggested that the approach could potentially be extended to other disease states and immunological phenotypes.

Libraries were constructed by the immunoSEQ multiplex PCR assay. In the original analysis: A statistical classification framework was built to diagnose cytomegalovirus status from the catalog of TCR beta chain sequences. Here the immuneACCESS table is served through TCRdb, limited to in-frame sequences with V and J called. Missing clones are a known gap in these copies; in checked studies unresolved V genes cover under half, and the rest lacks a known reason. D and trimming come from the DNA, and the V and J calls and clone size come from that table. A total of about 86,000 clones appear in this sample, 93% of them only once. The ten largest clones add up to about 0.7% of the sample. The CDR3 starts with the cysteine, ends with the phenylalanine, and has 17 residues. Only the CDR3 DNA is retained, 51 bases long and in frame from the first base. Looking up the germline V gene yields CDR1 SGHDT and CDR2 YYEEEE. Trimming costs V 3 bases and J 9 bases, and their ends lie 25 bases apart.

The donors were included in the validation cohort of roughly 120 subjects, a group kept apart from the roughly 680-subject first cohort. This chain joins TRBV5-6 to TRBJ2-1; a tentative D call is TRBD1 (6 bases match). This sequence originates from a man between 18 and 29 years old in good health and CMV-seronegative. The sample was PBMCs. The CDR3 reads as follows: CASSWGRQIPPNGEQFF. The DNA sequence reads TGTGCCAGCAGCTGGGGGCGACAGATCCCTCCCAACGGTGAGCAGTTCTTC.